These 17 T cell receptor beta chains came from one sample sequenced in a study of T cells in tumors after PD-1 blockade. The protocol was immunoSEQ multiplex PCR, while the TCRdb copy is restricted to in-frame clones and leaves out a portion. The sample lists about 47,000 clones; roughly 73% were seen once. Sequences were derived from PBMCs, sampled before anti-PD-1 treatment. The receptors derive from a human donor with basal cell carcinoma.

This chain connects TRBV3-1 (or the pseudogene TRBV3-2) to TRBJ2-3; 10 bases are shared with TRBD2. There are 16 residues in the CDR3. Per germline, CDR1 LGHDT and CDR2 YNNKEL (reference sequence). Trimming removed 4 bases from V and 6 bases from J; junction bases left unmatched: 10. CDR3 sequence (DNA): TGTGCCAGCAGCCTCCGGACTAGCGGCGGGAGGGATACGCAGTATTTT. The encoded protein is CASSLRTSGGRDTQYF.

The DNA for the CDR3 is TGTGCCAGCAGCCACAGCCTGAACACTGAAGCTTTCTTT. This translates into CASSHSLNTEAFF. The chain couples TRBV28 to TRBJ1-1; D not resolved. CDR1 and CDR2 from the germline V gene are MDHEN and SYDVKM. The CDR3 is made up of 13 amino acids. V lost 6 bases, J lost 0 bases, and 8 bases lay in between.

This chain joins TRBV28 and TRBJ2-2; the D gene is possibly TRBD1 (7 bases). The length of the CDR3 is 15 residues. The V gene lost 3 bases and the J gene lost 9 bases, with 17 bases spanning the gap. Germline V lookup: CDR1 MDHEN, CDR2 SYDVKM. CDR3 in DNA: TGTGCCAGCAGTTTTGGGGGGAGACAGGGCTGGGAGCTGTTTTTT. It encodes CASSFGGRQGWELFF. Full variable domain (remainder filled in from reference TRBV28 and TRBJ2-2): DVKVTQSSRYLVKRTGEKVFLECVQDMDHENMFWYRQDPGLGLRLIYFSYDVKMKEKGDIPEGYSVSREKKERFSLILESASTNQTSMYLCASSFGGRQGWELFFGEGSRLTVL.

This clone was counted between two and nine times. The chain employs TRBV6-6 and TRBJ1-4, with TRBD1 identical over 9 bases. Germline loops: CDR1 MNHNY, CDR2 SVGAGI (reference sequence). Trimming took 2 bases from V and 8 from J; bases not matched to a gene: 9. The CDR3 spans 16 residues. The CDR3: CASSYPGGQGGEKLFF. The CDR3 coding sequence is TGTGCCAGCAGTTACCCAGGGGGACAGGGAGGCGAAAAACTGTTTTTT.

The chain employs TRBV3-1 (or the pseudogene TRBV3-2) and TRBJ2-5, with D maybe TRBD2 (6 bases). This CDR3 comprises 15 residues. From germline, CDR1 is LGHDT and CDR2 YNNKEL (reference sequence). With 4 bases removed from V and 5 bases from J, the gap between germline ends came to 17 bases. DNA of the CDR3: TGTGCCAGCAGCCCTGGGGGGTCTGGTATTGAGACCCAGTACTTC. Protein sequence: CASSPGGSGIETQYF.

This clone is labeled medium-sized. The gene calls are TRBV5-4 and TRBJ1-2; D possibly corresponds to TRBD1 (6 bases). CDR3 length: 15 residues. V was cut by 0 bases and J by 3 bases, with 12 bases left in between. Germline CDR1 is SGHNT and CDR2 is YYREEE (reference sequence). The CDR3 loop is CASSLEAGEHYGYTF. CDR3 in DNA: TGTGCCAGCAGCTTGGAGGCAGGGGAGCACTATGGCTACACCTTC.

The rearrangement uses TRBV28 and TRBJ1-1, with unresolved D. V was clipped by 7 bases and J by 8 bases, with 14 bases between them. The CDR3 is made up of 12 amino acids. Germline V gene lookup returns CDR1 MDHEN and CDR2 SYDVKM. In nucleotides, the CDR3 is TGTGCCAGCACCGTCCCCCGGGCCGAAGCTTTCTTT. Its translation: CASTVPRAEAFF.

The chain recombines TRBV28 with TRBJ2-7, with 11 bases fitting TRBD1. This CDR3 comprises 15 residues. Trimming took 6 bases from V and 0 from J; bases not matched to a gene: 4. Germline V gene sequence: CDR1 MDHEN, CDR2 SYDVKM. The DNA for the CDR3 is TGTGCCAGCAGGAGGACAGGGGGCTTCTCCTACGAGCAGTACTTC. It translates to CASRRTGGFSYEQYF.

This clone came up a few times. The chain employs TRBV13 and TRBJ2-7; no clear D. CDR3 length: 13 amino acids. The V gene lost 3 bases and the J gene lost 1 base, with 7 bases spanning the gap. Germline V lookup: CDR1 PRHDT, CDR2 FYEKMQ (reference sequence). The CDR3 reads CASSFTPSYEQYF. Here the CDR3 DNA reads TGTGCCAGCAGCTTCACCCCATCCTACGAGCAGTACTTC. The full variable domain, its missing parts supplied by reference TRBV13 and TRBJ2-7, is AAGVIQSPRHLIKEKRETATLKCYPIPRHDTVYWYQQGPGQDPQFLISFYEKMQSDKGSIPDRFSAQQFSDYHSELNMSSLELGDSALYFCASSFTPSYEQYFGPGTRLTVT.

V usage is TRBV3-1 (or the pseudogene TRBV3-2) and J usage is TRBJ1-2, with D uncertain. V lost 4 bases, J lost 5 bases, and 17 bases lay in between. CDR3 length: 15 residues. CDR1 and CDR2 (germline): LGHDT, YNNKEL (reference sequence). The CDR3 sequence: CASSRSRGASYGYTF. The CDR3 nucleotides read TGTGCCAGCAGCCGATCACGGGGAGCTTCGTATGGCTACACCTTC.

The chain links TRBV12-3 or TRBV12-4 to TRBJ1-2; unclear D gene. The CDR3 sequence is 13 residues long. Trimming left V 6 bases short and J 1 base short, with 9 bases between. The CDR3 spells CASSFRFNYGYTF. In DNA, the CDR3 is TGTGCCAGCAGCTTTAGGTTTAACTATGGCTACACCTTC.

V and J are TRBV28 and TRBJ2-3; 11 positions agree with TRBD2. Germline CDR1 and CDR2: MDHEN and SYDVKM. This CDR3 spans 12 amino acids. Trimming took 2 bases from V and 13 from J; bases not matched to a gene: 2. CDR3 region: CASSLVAGGEYF. CDR3 in DNA: TGTGCCAGCAGTTTAGTAGCGGGGGGGGAGTATTTT.

V and J are TRBV5-1 and TRBJ2-3, with TRBD2 matching over 10 bases. J lost 2 bases, V lost 3 bases, and 6 bases had no gene match. Germline V gives CDR1 SGHRS, CDR2 YFSETQ. The CDR3 contains 16 residues. CDR3 bases: TGCGCCAGCAGCTCTCTAGCGGGAGTGGTCACAGATACGCAGTATTTT. This codes for CASSSLAGVVTDTQYF.

CDR3 region: CASSGRGGRGTGELFF. As DNA, the CDR3 is TGTGCCAGCAGTGGCCGGGGGGGCCGGGGCACCGGGGAGCTGTTTTTT. The V and J genes are TRBV2 and TRBJ2-2; 8 bases line up with TRBD2. CDR1 and CDR2 from the germline V gene are SNHLY and FYNNEI. The trim removed 4 bases at V and 4 bases at J, leaving 8 bases unmatched. The CDR3 sequence is 16 residues long.

CDR3 sequence (DNA): TGCGCCAGCAGCGGGCAGAGGGCGGGGGGGCCCGGCTACGAGCAGTACTTC. Its protein product is CASSGQRAGGPGYEQYF. This chain joins TRBV5-1 and TRBJ2-7; 9 bases match TRBD2. The CDR3 has 17 residues. Trimming took 4 bases from V and 3 from J; bases not matched to a gene: 14. CDR1 is SGHRS, CDR2 YFSETQ, per germline.

The chain carries TRBV9 and TRBJ2-3; 10 nucleotides agree with TRBD1. Per the germline V gene, CDR1 is SGDLS and CDR2 is YYNGEE. The CDR3 runs to 15 residues. With V trimmed by 0 bases and J by 8 bases, 6 bases remained unmatched. The CDR3 loop reads CASSVAGQGWGTQYF. The DNA for the CDR3 is TGTGCCAGCAGCGTAGCGGGACAGGGGTGGGGTACGCAGTATTTT.

J is TRBJ1-4 and V is TRBV28; TRBD1 matches at 7 bases. CDR1 and CDR2 (germline): MDHEN, SYDVKM. V shed 8 bases and J 10 bases; nucleotides not matched to a gene: 16. This CDR3 comprises 15 residues. CDR3 nucleotides: TGTGCCAGCCGGACCCCCCGACAGGGAACGGGAAAACTGTTTTTT. Amino acid sequence: CASRTPRQGTGKLFF.